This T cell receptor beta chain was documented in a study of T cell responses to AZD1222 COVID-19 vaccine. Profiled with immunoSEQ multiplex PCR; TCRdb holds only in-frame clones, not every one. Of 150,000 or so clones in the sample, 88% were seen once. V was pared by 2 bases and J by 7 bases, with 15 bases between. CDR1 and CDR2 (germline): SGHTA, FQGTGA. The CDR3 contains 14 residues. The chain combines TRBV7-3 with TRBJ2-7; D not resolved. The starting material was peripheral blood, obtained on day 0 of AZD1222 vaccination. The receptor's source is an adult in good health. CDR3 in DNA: TGTGCCAGCAGCTTAGAAGGTAACTACGCGGAGCAGTACTTC. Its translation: CASSLEGNYAEQYF.